These 9 T cell receptor beta chains were all obtained from the same sample, sequenced in a study of T cell repertoires in cytomegalovirus infection. Each CDR3 protein gets one entry after TCRdb re-called the reads with MiXCR. The sample has about 920,000 distinct CDR3 sequences; under 40% are singletons. Their antigen targets remain unknown. This material consisted of cultured CD8+ T cells from PBMCs, taken from culture after CMV antigen stimulation. These receptors all come from a human donor in good health (CMV status not recorded). Some clones in this sample may be carry-over from other donors' samples.

This clonotype was seen ten or more times. This chain joins TRBV7-8 and TRBJ1-2, with 7 nucleotides matching TRBD1. The J segment lost 4 bases and the V segment lost 5 bases, leaving 10 bases of the junction unmatched. The CDR3 is 15 residues long. CDR1 and CDR2 (germline): SGHVS, FQNEAQ. The CDR3 loop is CASSRPRQGGYGYTF. CDR3 coding DNA: TGTGCCAGCAGCCGACCTCGACAGGGCGGCTATGGCTACACCTTC.

J is TRBJ1-2 and V is TRBV5-1; D perhaps matches TRBD1 (5 bases). Germline lookup yields CDR1 SGHRS and CDR2 YFSETQ. This CDR3 is 13 amino acids long. V was pared by 1 base and J by 7 bases, with 11 bases between. CDR3 residues: CASSLSRDGGYTF. The CDR3 region has the DNA TGCGCCAGCAGCTTGTCCAGGGATGGTGGCTACACCTTC.

The chain joins TRBV15 to TRBJ2-3; D uncertain. The CDR3 has 13 residues. Germline CDR1 reads LNHNV; CDR2 reads YYDKDF (reference sequence). Trimming shortened V by 1 base and J by 5 bases, and 7 bases separated the two germline ends. The CDR3 bases are TGTGCCACCAGCAGAGTGGTAGGAGATACGCAGTATTTT. This gives the protein CATSRVVGDTQYF.

This clonotype has more than one count but fewer than ten. This rearrangement joins TRBV5-1 to TRBJ2-7; no clear D gene. The CDR3 runs to 14 residues. The germline V and J ends were trimmed by 0 bases and 2 bases, with 9 bases remaining between them. Looked up from germline, CDR1 is SGHRS and CDR2 is YFSETQ. The CDR3 nucleotides read TGCGCCAGCAGCTTGGTGCCCGATGCCTACGAGCAGTACTTC. It yields the protein CASSLVPDAYEQYF. The full variable domain, with the rest looked up from reference TRBV5-1 and TRBJ2-7, is KAGVTQTPRYLIKTRGQQVTLSCSPISGHRSVSWYQQTPGQGLQFLFEYFSETQRNKGNFPGRFSGRQFSNSRSEMNVSTLELGDSALYLCASSLVPDAYEQYFGPGTRLTVT.

V usage is TRBV2 and J usage is TRBJ2-7; 7 positions match TRBD2. The germline CDR1 and CDR2 sequences are SNHLY and FYNNEI. CDR3 length: 14 amino acids. V lost 8 bases to trimming and J lost 0 bases; unmatched junction nucleotides: 7. This chain's CDR3 is CASEKRGDSYEQYF. The CDR3 DNA follows: TGTGCCAGCGAAAAGCGGGGAGACTCCTACGAGCAGTACTTC.

The rearrangement links TRBV9 to TRBJ2-1; no definite D call. The CDR3 has 13 residues. Trimming left V 4 bases short and J 8 bases short, with 13 bases between. CDR1 and CDR2 (germline): SGDLS, YYNGEE. The CDR3 DNA sequence: TGTGCCAGCAGCCCTCCCATTAGCTATGAGCAGTTCTTC. Translating it yields CASSPPISYEQFF.

In this sample, this clonotype turned up a few times. The chain joins TRBV12-3 or TRBV12-4 to TRBJ1-4; a possible D gene is TRBD1 (5 bases). The CDR3 covers 14 residues. Trimming cost V 6 bases and J 3 bases, with 11 bases left between them. CDR3 loop: CASSPAGANEKLFF. The DNA for the CDR3 is TGTGCCAGCAGCCCGGCGGGGGCTAATGAAAAACTGTTTTTT.

This clonotype occurred a few times. The rearrangement links TRBV27 to TRBJ1-5; D perhaps matches TRBD1 (6 bases). CDR3 length: 15 amino acids. The V gene lost 5 bases and the J gene lost 1 base, with 12 bases spanning the gap. The V gene's germline CDR1 is MNHEY and CDR2 SMNVEV (reference sequence). The CDR3 here is CASSPRGRSNQPQHF. CDR3 in DNA: TGTGCCAGCAGTCCCAGGGGTAGGAGCAATCAGCCCCAGCATTTT.

Worth noting for this clonotype: The junction and the germline gene differ at one end; a read error may be behind it. The chain has TRBV7-4 and TRBJ1-5; 8 positions match TRBD1. This CDR3 comprises 17 residues. Germline lookup yields CDR1 SGHVT and CDR2 SQSDAQ. Here the CDR3 reads CASSHTGTGPAHQPRHF. Written as DNA, the CDR3 is TGTGCCAGCAGCCATACAGGGACAGGACCAGCCCATCAGCCCCGGCATTTT.